Below are 10 T cell receptor beta chains sequenced from a single sample in a study of cytomegalovirus exposure and HLA in healthy donors. Sequencing was performed with immunoSEQ multiplex PCR; in TCRdb, only in-frame clones are kept and a portion is missing. The sample lists around 150,000 clones, roughly 90% occurring once. The sequenced sample was PBMCs. These receptors were taken from a woman in her late teens or twenties in good health and CMV-seropositive.

The chain links TRBV7-9 to TRBJ2-7; D possibly corresponds to TRBD1 (6 bases). The germline CDR1 and CDR2 sequences are SEHNR and FQNEAQ (reference sequence). V was pared by 2 bases and J by 6 bases, with 14 bases between. The CDR3 covers 14 residues. The CDR3 here is CASSLKGVSGEQYF. The CDR3 coding sequence is TGTGCCAGCAGCTTAAAGGGGGTCAGTGGCGAGCAGTACTTC. Using reference TRBV7-9 and TRBJ2-7 for the parts outside the CDR3, the full variable domain is DTGVSQNPRHKITKRGQNVTFRCDPISEHNRLYWYRQTLGQGPEFLTYFQNEAQLEKSRLLSDRFSAERPKGSFSTLEIQRTEQGDSAMYLCASSLKGVSGEQYFGPGTRLTVT.

This clone occurred once. The chain links TRBV21-1 to TRBJ2-3; whether TRBD1, the table's D call, matches the DNA was not checked. TRBV21-1 is marked as a pseudogene. This CDR3 spans 18 amino acids. The CDR3: CASSKNSRDRVFTDTQYF. The DNA for the CDR3 is TGTGCCAGCAGCAAAAACAGCAGGGACAGGGTTTTCACAGATACGCAGTATTTT.

CDR3 protein: CSARWDREFF. DNA of the CDR3: TGCAGTGCTAGGTGGGACAGAGAGTTCTTC. The chain employs TRBV20-1 and TRBJ2-1, with 7 positions matching TRBD1. Germline loops: CDR1 DFQATT, CDR2 SNEGSKA (reference sequence). The CDR3 runs to 10 residues. After removal of 3 bases from V and 14 bases from J, the junction contained 4 bases not matched to a gene.

This chain uses TRBV5-6 with TRBJ1-4, with TRBD1 matching over 7 bases. V shed 7 bases, J shed 0 bases, and the junction held 0 bases outside the gene matches. CDR1 is SGHDT and CDR2 is YYEEEE in the germline V gene. This CDR3 is built from 13 residues. DNA of the CDR3: TGTGCCAGCGGACAGGCAACTAATGAAAAACTGTTTTTT. It is translated as CASGQATNEKLFF. The full variable domain, with the rest looked up from reference TRBV5-6 and TRBJ1-4, is DAGVTQSPTHLIKTRGQQVTLRCSPKSGHDTVSWYQQALGQGPQFIFQYYEEEERQRGNFPDRFSGHQFPNYSSELNVNALLLGDSALYLCASGQATNEKLFFGSGTQLSVL.

This chain connects TRBV11-3 to TRBJ2-7, with D possibly TRBD2 on 5 matching bases. The CDR3 has 17 amino acids. The V gene lost 1 base and the J gene lost 4 bases, with 20 bases spanning the gap. In germline, CDR1 is SGHNT, CDR2 YENEEA. CDR3 coding DNA: TGTGCCAGCAGCTTAGTAGGAGGTTCAAACGTGGGATACGAGCAGTACTTC. Translating it yields CASSLVGGSNVGYEQYF.

The rearrangement uses TRBV21-1 and TRBJ2-1; no check of the table's D call, TRBD1, against the DNA was made. TRBV21-1 is a pseudogene segment. There are 16 residues in the CDR3. CDR3 DNA sequence: TGTGCCAGCAGCGCCAGAGGGCCCAGGGGCCACAATGAGCAGTTCTTC. This sequence encodes CASSARGPRGHNEQFF.

The chain links TRBV7-2 to TRBJ2-5; no reliable D call. The germline CDR1 and CDR2 sequences are SGHTA and FQGNSA. The CDR3 runs to 13 residues. Trimming removed 4 bases from V and 2 bases from J, with 8 bases in between. CDR3 residues: CASSSPRQETQYF. The CDR3 bases are TGTGCCAGCAGCTCGCCCAGGCAAGAGACCCAGTACTTC.

V usage is TRBV30 and J usage is TRBJ2-3, with D perhaps matching TRBD1 (5 bases). The CDR3 runs to 15 residues. From germline, CDR1 is GTSNPN and CDR2 SVGIG (reference sequence). Trimming shortened V by 1 base and J by 1 base, and 12 bases separated the two germline ends. The CDR3 DNA sequence: TGTGCCTGGAGTGGGGGCAACTGGGGCACAGATACGCAGTATTTT. This gives the protein CAWSGGNWGTDTQYF.

This clone has a handful of counts. The chain couples TRBV2 to TRBJ1-1, with 11 nucleotides matching TRBD1. Per the germline V gene, CDR1 is SNHLY and CDR2 is FYNNEI. The CDR3 has 14 residues. J gave up 4 bases and V 5 bases, and 3 bases lay outside the gene matches. The CDR3 bases are TGTGCCAGCAGTCCCGGGACAGGGGGCACTGAAGCTTTCTTT. Translation: CASSPGTGGTEAFF.

This chain links TRBV5-1 with TRBJ2-2; 8 nucleotides match TRBD2. The J segment lost 6 bases and the V segment lost 4 bases, leaving 8 bases of the junction unmatched. CDR3 size: 15 residues. CDR1 is SGHRS, CDR2 YFSETQ, per germline. This chain's CDR3 is CASSPPTGGPGELFF. In DNA, the CDR3 is TGCGCCAGCAGCCCCCCCACGGGAGGGCCCGGGGAGCTGTTTTTT. The full variable domain, rest sourced from reference TRBV5-1 and TRBJ2-2, is KAGVTQTPRYLIKTRGQQVTLSCSPISGHRSVSWYQQTPGQGLQFLFEYFSETQRNKGNFPGRFSGRQFSNSRSEMNVSTLELGDSALYLCASSPPTGGPGELFFGEGSRLTVL.